The T cell receptor (beta chain) described here comes from a study of T-cell memory formation after mild COVID-19. The CDR3 spans 17 residues. V dropped 4 bases and J dropped 0 bases, with 19 bases sitting between them. Germline CDR1 is SGHTA and CDR2 is FQGNSA. One entry per CDR3 protein results from TCRdb running MiXCR on the 5' RACE reads. The sample shows a few hundred thousand distinct CDR3 sequences, around 30% of them seen only once. Whole-study findings and limits: SARS-CoV-2 specificity of second-wave clones peaking day 37 was unconfirmed. While clones contracting from day 15 to 85 were balanced between CD4 and CD8, later expanders leaned CD4+.

For this clonotype: As yet, its antigen is unknown.

Material for sequencing was PBMCs or a T cell subset sorted from them (not recorded which). The chain recombines TRBV7-2 with TRBJ2-7, with a possible D match to TRBD2 (6 bases). The sequence came from an adult woman who had mild COVID-19 (a few samples of this study predate the infection). Cell type and time point are not known. Here the CDR3 reads CASSSGRGGLSSYEQYF. In nucleotides, the CDR3 is TGTGCCAGCAGCTCCGGGCGGGGCGGATTAAGCTCCTACGAGCAGTACTTC.